This T cell receptor beta chain was captured by sequencing in a study of blood T cell repertoires in COVID-19. Study-wide background: COVID-19 samples, acute and convalescent, were from the United States, Italy and Spain. Nucleic acid was either cDNA or gDNA, and it came from T cells, B-cell-depleted T cells, or PBMCs.

Original methodology: Amplified reference gene primers provided the basis for estimating nucleated cell counts. The protocol was immunoSEQ multiplex PCR, while the TCRdb copy is restricted to in-frame clones and leaves out a portion. The V and J calls and clone size were taken over from that table, and D and trimming were inferred from the DNA. Here the sample spans about 53,000 clones, over 90% being singletons. CDR1 and CDR2 (germline): SGHNT, YYREEE (reference sequence). V gave up 2 bases and J gave up 6 bases; unmatched junction bases: 2. There are 13 residues in the CDR3. This clonotype originated in a human donor in a cohort sampled during active COVID-19. Sequences were obtained from peripheral blood. The chain recombines TRBV5-4 with TRBJ2-1, with TRBD1 matching over 7 bases. This CDR3 is CASSFGTANEQFF. The CDR3 DNA reads TGTGCCAGCAGCTTTGGGACAGCCAATGAGCAGTTCTTC.